A single sample gave rise to the 10 T cell receptor beta chains below, sequenced in a study of CD8 T cells in ankylosing spondylitis. These receptors have no identified antigens. Study results and limitations: One TCR beta motif, made up of eight highly homologous variants, appeared characteristic of ankylosing spondylitis blood.

TCRdb itself ran the 5' RACE reads through MiXCR, one entry per CDR3 protein. There are around 770,000 distinct CDR3 sequences in the sample; 10% to 15% occur only once, and 0.51% lies in the top ten. Material for sequencing was blood, either unsorted or a sorted T cell fraction (not recorded which). The receptors originated from a male donor with ankylosing spondylitis.

The rearrangement joins TRBV7-8 to TRBJ2-1, with D possibly being TRBD1 (5 bases). CDR3 length: 16 amino acids. V was clipped by 5 bases and J by 5 bases, with 19 bases between them. Per the germline V gene, CDR1 is SGHVS and CDR2 is FQNEAQ. In DNA, the CDR3 is TGTGCCAGCAGCCACTTACTAAGGGGCTTAGACAATGAGCAGTTCTTC. This encodes CASSHLLRGLDNEQFF.

This clonotype was detected a few times. V and J are TRBV7-8 and TRBJ2-3; 10 nucleotides align to TRBD2. Per germline, CDR1 SGHVS and CDR2 FQNEAQ. The CDR3 totals 15 residues. Unmatched junction bases numbered 7, after V lost 7 bases and J lost 3 bases. Here the CDR3 DNA reads TGTGCCAGCACCCGGCTAGCGGGAGCTACAGATACGCAGTATTTT. It codes for CASTRLAGATDTQYF.

This clonotype was recorded at least ten times. This rearrangement joins TRBV7-3 to TRBJ2-3; TRBD2 might be the D (6 bases). Germline CDR1 is SGHTA and CDR2 is FQGTGA. The CDR3 length is 15 residues. Deletions cut 1 base from V and 1 base from J, with 9 bases between. Here the CDR3 DNA reads TGTGCCAGCAGCTTAAATCCTAGCGGCACAGATACGCAGTATTTT. Translation gives CASSLNPSGTDTQYF. Full variable domain (outside the CDR3, taken from reference TRBV7-3 and TRBJ2-3): GAGVSQTPSNKVTEKGKYVELRCDPISGHTALYWYRQSLGQGPEFLIYFQGTGAADDSGLPNDRFFAVRPEGSVSTLKIQRTERGDSAVYLCASSLNPSGTDTQYFGPGTRLTVL.

This clonotype appeared a few times. The chain is built from TRBV20-1 and TRBJ2-7; 7 bases fit TRBD2. This CDR3 has 13 amino acids. Trimming took 5 bases from V and 4 from J; bases not matched to a gene: 8. The V gene's germline CDR1 is DFQATT and CDR2 SNEGSKA (reference sequence). The CDR3 sequence is CSASGGMGYEQYF. CDR3 DNA: TGCAGTGCTTCGGGAGGAATGGGGTACGAGCAGTACTTC.

This clonotype was seen a few times. The chain recombines TRBV5-1 with TRBJ1-1, with TRBD1 matching 10 bases. The ends lost 0 bases at V and 10 bases at J; junction bases unmatched: 6. Germline V gives CDR1 SGHRS, CDR2 YFSETQ. This CDR3 has 14 residues. The CDR3 loop is CASSLGDRGSAAFF. CDR3 bases: TGCGCCAGCAGCTTGGGGGACAGGGGATCGGCAGCTTTCTTT.

The rearrangement joins TRBV4-2 to TRBJ2-7, with 12 bases that match TRBD2. Germline V CDR1 and CDR2: LGHNA, YNFKEQ. V shed 4 bases, J shed 1 base, and the junction held 11 bases outside the gene matches. The CDR3 totals 18 residues. As DNA, the CDR3 is TGTGCCAGCAGCCTCCTAGCGGGAGGGCCCGATTTTTCCTACGAGCAGTACTTC. Its protein product is CASSLLAGGPDFSYEQYF.

The sample holds a few counts of this clonotype. V is TRBV12-3 or TRBV12-4 and J is TRBJ1-4; tentatively, D is TRBD1 (6 bases). The CDR3 sequence is 15 residues long. V was clipped by 5 bases and J by 5 bases, with 15 bases between them. The CDR3 coding sequence is TGTGCCAGCAGTGTCCAGACAGGACAAAATGAAAAACTGTTTTTT. Its translation: CASSVQTGQNEKLFF.

CDR3 DNA: TGTGCCATCAGCAAACTAGCGGGAGCAGATACGCAGTATTTT. This gives the protein CAISKLAGADTQYF. The rearrangement links TRBV10-3 to TRBJ2-3; TRBD2 aligns across 11 bases. Losses at the gene ends were 6 bases for V and 4 bases for J; bases not matched to a gene: 3. CDR3 length: 14 amino acids. Germline V gene lookup returns CDR1 ENHRY and CDR2 SYGVKD.

This clonotype has a count of ten or more. This chain connects TRBV10-3 to TRBJ2-5; 7 bases fit TRBD1. In germline, CDR1 is ENHRY, CDR2 SYGVKD. The length of the CDR3 is 15 residues. J gave up 0 bases and V 5 bases, and 6 bases lay outside the gene matches. The CDR3 loop is CAISLRQGHQETQYF. In DNA form, the CDR3 reads TGTGCCATCAGTCTGCGACAGGGCCACCAAGAGACCCAGTACTTC.

The CDR3 loop is CASSQVGGADNEQFF. The CDR3 coding sequence is TGCGCCAGCAGCCAAGTGGGGGGGGCTGACAATGAGCAGTTCTTC. V usage is TRBV4-3 and J usage is TRBJ2-1; perhaps TRBD2 as D (7 bases). Germline CDR1 and CDR2: LGHNA and YSLEER. The V and J ends lost 1 base and 5 bases respectively, with 12 bases between them. There are 15 residues in the CDR3.